Shown below are 3 T cell receptor beta chains from a single sample sequenced in a study of T cells in localized non-small cell lung cancer. The protocol was immunoSEQ multiplex PCR, while the TCRdb copy is restricted to in-frame clones and leaves out a portion. Of about 70,000 clones in the sample, 84% were seen once. The specimen was peripheral blood, collected before any cancer treatment. The receptors stem from an older female donor with stage I lung adenocarcinoma.

The J gene is TRBJ2-2, the V gene TRBV5-1; no firm D call. The V gene lost 1 base and the J gene lost 6 bases, with 16 bases spanning the gap. The CDR3 is 16 amino acids. The germline V gene encodes CDR1 SGHRS and CDR2 YFSETQ. This CDR3 is CASSLLGSTAAGELFF. Here the CDR3 DNA reads TGCGCCAGCAGCTTGTTAGGGTCAACGGCCGCCGGGGAGCTGTTTTTT.

V and J are TRBV28 and TRBJ1-1; no definite D call. This CDR3 is built from 12 residues. Trimming took 8 bases from V and 9 from J, leaving 16 bases between them. Germline V gene sequence: CDR1 MDHEN, CDR2 SYDVKM. The chain's CDR3 is CASQYIRNKAFF. CDR3 sequence (DNA): TGTGCCAGCCAGTATATACGAAATAAAGCTTTCTTT.

The chain joins TRBV1 to TRBJ2-1; the table names TRBD2, a call not compared with the DNA. TRBV1 constitutes a pseudogene. The CDR3 totals 13 residues. The DNA of the CDR3 is TGCACCAGCAGCCAGGCGGACGGAGGTGGACAGTTCTTC. Residues: CTSSQADGGGQFF.